This T cell receptor (beta chain) was captured in a study of CD8+ T cells in alopecia areata. Isolated RNA was reverse transcribed into cDNA used as the sequencing template. This table comes from immunoSEQ multiplex PCR, and its TCRdb copy is limited to in-frame clones, with some not included. The sample has about 190,000 clones, about three fifths seen once. Comments on this clone: Its antigen remains unknown.

Trimming pared 2 bases from V and 4 bases from J, leaving 8 bases between. Germline-derived CDR1 and CDR2 are MNHNY and SVGAGI (reference sequence). The CDR3 totals 13 residues. Treatment specified: oral pan-JAK inhibitor, 5-10 mg twice daily. Separation by sorting yielded CD4+ and CD8+ T cells from PBMCs. General observations from the study: Lesional tissue from the scalp (especially in alopecia totalis/universalis) showed higher clonality than normal scalp.

This sample comprised CD4+ T cells sorted from blood, obtained at week 4, from a patient treated with tofacitinib. The source of this sequence is a human donor with alopecia areata. The chain is built from TRBV6-6 and TRBJ1-2; D may be TRBD1 (6 bases). The CDR3 here is CASSYGQSYGYTF. The CDR3 DNA sequence: TGTGCCAGCAGTTACGGACAGAGCTATGGCTACACCTTC.